In its sample, the clone carrying this T cell receptor (beta chain) was seen a few times. Its target is not known. The record originates from a study of CD8 T cells in ankylosing spondylitis. Overall study results and limits: Ankylosing spondylitis blood appeared to be characterized by a TCR beta motif of eight highly homologous variants.

Per germline, CDR1 MGHRA and CDR2 YSYEKL. The CDR3 sequence is 17 residues long. The ends lost 3 bases at V and 7 bases at J; junction bases unmatched: 14. TCRdb re-derived calls from the 5' RACE reads in MiXCR, one entry per CDR3 protein. The sample contains under 300,000 distinct CDR3 sequences, 15% to 20% of which appear only once. This receptor was obtained from a male donor with ankylosing spondylitis or in good health (not recorded which). The chain employs TRBV4-1 and TRBJ2-1, with TRBD2 identical over 8 bases. Sequencing was done on a sample of blood, either unsorted or a sorted T cell fraction (not recorded which). The CDR3 nucleotides read TGCGCCAGCAGCCAGAGCCCTATGGGCGGGAGGATGAATGAGCAGTTCTTC. This encodes CASSQSPMGGRMNEQFF.